This T cell receptor (beta chain) stems from a study of CD8+CD57+ T cells in acquired aplastic anemia (dated by TCRdb to the late 2010s). General notes on the study: DNA extracted from sorted CD4+ and CD8+ cells had a mean of roughly 3 ug, with a range of roughly 0.18 to 27.4 ug. Healthy donor samples averaged roughly 10 million reads for CD4+ and 11 million to 12 million for CD8+ cells. Overall study results and their limits: Between patients and healthy controls, no significant difference in CD8+ Simpson's diversity was found (P=0.060). Although 25 to 30 CD8+ CDR3 sequences were shared by patients and controls, these sequences appeared highly expressed in patients and within the immunodominant clones of patients.

Comments on this clonotype: This clone's antigen is unknown. No per-base quality is available; no much larger clone lies one base away.

TCR repertoires of sorted CD4+ and CD8+ blood T cells from severe aplastic anemia patients and healthy subjects were deep-sequenced in the study. Ficoll-Paque density gradient centrifugation was used to isolate peripheral blood mononuclear cells. Before DNA extraction, CD4+ and CD8+ T cells were sorted by FACS or by magnetic beads. Trimmed from V: 0 bases; trimmed from J: 4 bases; junction bases lacking a gene match: 1. From a lookup of the germline V gene, CDR1 and CDR2 are ENHRY and SYGVKD. The CDR3, cysteine through phenylalanine, is 14 amino acids long. Just CDR3 DNA is preserved here, 42 bases in frame from base 1. Genomic DNA served as template for TCR beta VDJ combination and CDR3 sequence profiling. TCR repertoire sequencing was run on an Illumina HiSeq 2000. The paper's data handling went like this. TRBV/TRBJ rearrangement plots, CDR3 size and DJ length profiles, and Simpson's diversity index were used to evaluate the repertoires. The immunodominant clone was defined as the most abundant DNA sequence in deep sequencing data. CDR3 amino acid sequences were checked for sharing across subjects and were also compared against the VDJdb database and published repertoires. TCRdb reprocessed the public reads (quality trimming at Q25 with fastp, clone calling with MiXCR) and kept in-frame beta chains. Each CDR3 protein appears once, grouped with its most common genes and DNA. The V and J calls here are based on TCRdb, not the publication. This sample comprises a few hundred thousand distinct CDR3 sequences, 61% of them detected only once. Clones ranked in the top ten supply approximately 30% of the sample.

What was sequenced was sorted CD4+, CD8+, or CD8+CD57+ T cells (not recorded which) from PBMCs. The chain is encoded by TRBV10-3 joined to TRBJ1-2, and 8 bases in between align with TRBD1. The receptor comes from a human donor in good health. Here is the DNA: TGTGCCATCAGTGAGTCCGACAGGGGCTATGGCTACACCTTC. It translates to CAISESDRGYGYTF.